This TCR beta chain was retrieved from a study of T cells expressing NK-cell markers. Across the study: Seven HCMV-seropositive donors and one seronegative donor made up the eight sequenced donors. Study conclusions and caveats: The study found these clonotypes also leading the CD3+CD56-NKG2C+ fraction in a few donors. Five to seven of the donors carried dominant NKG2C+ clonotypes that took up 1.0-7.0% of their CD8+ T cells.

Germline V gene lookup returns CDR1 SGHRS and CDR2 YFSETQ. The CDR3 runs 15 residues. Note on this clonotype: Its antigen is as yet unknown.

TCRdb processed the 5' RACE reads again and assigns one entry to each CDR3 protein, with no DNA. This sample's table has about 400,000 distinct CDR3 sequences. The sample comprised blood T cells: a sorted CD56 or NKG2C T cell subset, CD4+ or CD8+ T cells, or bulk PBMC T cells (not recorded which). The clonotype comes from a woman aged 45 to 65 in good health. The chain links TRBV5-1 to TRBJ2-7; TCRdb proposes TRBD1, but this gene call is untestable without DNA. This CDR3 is CASSLDASRGYEQYF.